This TCR beta chain was recorded in a study of beta chain features in type 1 diabetes. The wider study: Healthy donors and patients showed comparable age, gender and cell yields.

Investigators reverse transcribed all isolated RNA, so they sequenced expressed TCRB transcripts. Sequencing was performed with immunoSEQ multiplex PCR; in TCRdb, only in-frame clones are kept and a portion is missing. The sample consists of about 320,000 clones, 14% of them appearing once. Based on CD45RO/CCR7/CD25/CD127/CD95/CD27, CD4+ regulatory, stem cell-like memory, naive and central memory cells were sorted. This clone was seen a few times. Antigen: not known. Whole-study findings and limits: Among type 1 diabetes patients, VDJ junctions had fewer insertions and more deletions. For patients, the naive, central memory and Treg TCRB repertoires appeared more alike than for healthy donors.

The CDR3 is made up of 15 amino acids. Germline CDR1 MNHEY, CDR2 SVGAGI. Trimming took off 2 bases at V and 5 bases at J, with 12 bases between the two ends. The chain joins TRBV6-5 to TRBJ2-2; D may be TRBD2 (6 bases). This TCR was sampled from a man aged 25-45 years in good health. Sequenced material: central memory CD4+ T cells from blood. The CDR3 DNA reads as TGTGCCAGCAGTTACGGCCTAGCGCCTACCGGGGAGCTGTTTTTT. Translating it yields CASSYGLAPTGELFF.